The 18 T cell receptor beta chains below come from one sample, sequenced in a study of blood T cell repertoires in COVID-19. The assay was immunoSEQ multiplex PCR, and TCRdb's table has in-frame clones only and misses some. The profile covers roughly 250,000 clones, with approximately 78% appearing a single time and roughly an eighth taken by the ten largest. Material: peripheral blood. Receptor source: a woman aged 55 to 70 with active or convalescent COVID-19.

In its sample, this clone was seen a few times. The gene calls are TRBV6-5 and TRBJ1-1; D gene ambiguous. This CDR3 is built from 13 residues. Per germline, CDR1 MNHEY and CDR2 SVGAGI. V was cut by 6 bases and J by 0 bases, with 8 bases left in between. CDR3 loop: CASSSGMNTEAFF. CDR3 coding DNA: TGTGCCAGCAGCTCGGGAATGAACACTGAAGCTTTCTTT.

The J gene is TRBJ2-1, the V gene TRBV7-2; 10 nucleotides align to TRBD2. CDR3 length equals 14 residues. Trimming cost V 4 bases and J 7 bases; bases outside gene matches: 4. Per germline, CDR1 SGHTA and CDR2 FQGNSA. CDR3 DNA: TGTGCCAGCAGCTCGGATAGCGGGGGGAATGAGCAGTTCTTC. Translation gives CASSSDSGGNEQFF.

The CDR3 spells CAISSQIGADNEQFF. CDR3 nucleotide sequence: TGTGCCATCAGTTCCCAAATTGGGGCAGACAATGAGCAGTTCTTC. V gene TRBV10-3 combines with J gene TRBJ2-1, with a tentative D call TRBD1 (5 bases). Germline V gives CDR1 ENHRY, CDR2 SYGVKD. V shed 5 bases and J shed 5 bases, with 16 bases lying between them. The CDR3 totals 15 residues.

J is TRBJ1-3 and V is TRBV5-1, with D maybe TRBD1 (5 bases). Germline CDR1 SGHRS, CDR2 YFSETQ. This CDR3 comprises 16 residues. Between the trimmed V and J ends, which lost 0 bases and 4 bases, there was a span of 14 bases. The CDR3 DNA sequence: TGCGCCAGCAGCTTGGCGGCCCTTCGGGGGGGAAACACCATATATTTT. Translated, it gives CASSLAALRGGNTIYF.

The V and J genes are TRBV18 and TRBJ2-3; 7 nucleotides agree with TRBD1. Trimming cost V 5 bases and J 4 bases; bases outside gene matches: 12. Per germline, CDR1 KGHSH and CDR2 LQKENI. The CDR3 runs to 16 residues. The CDR3 spells CASSSTGNWGADTQYF. The CDR3 nucleotides read TGTGCCAGCTCATCGACAGGGAATTGGGGAGCAGATACGCAGTATTTT.

The V call is TRBV14, the J call TRBJ2-7; D gene ambiguous. V was cut by 2 bases and J by 2 bases, with 10 bases left in between. Germline lookup yields CDR1 SGHDN and CDR2 FVKESK. The CDR3 has 14 amino acids. The DNA of the CDR3 is TGTGCCAGCAGCCAAAGCAAACCTCCCTACGAGCAGTACTTC. Its protein product is CASSQSKPPYEQYF.

This clone has a single count. The chain joins TRBV29-1 to TRBJ1-2; the D gene is possibly TRBD1 (5 bases). CDR3 length: 11 amino acids. The germline gives CDR1 SQVTM, CDR2 ANQGSEA. The V gene lost 7 bases and the J gene lost 5 bases, with 11 bases spanning the gap. CDR3 protein: CSAWGGYGYTF. For the CDR3, the DNA is TGCAGCGCATGGGGGGGGTATGGCTACACCTTC.

The V and J genes are TRBV4-1 and TRBJ2-3; 9 bases map to TRBD2. J was trimmed by 3 bases and V by 1 base; bases with no gene match: 8. CDR1 MGHRA and CDR2 YSYEKL come from the germline V gene. The CDR3 extends over 17 amino acids. Written as DNA, the CDR3 is TGCGCCAGCAGCCAAGGCCCTTTAGCGGGGGATACAGATACGCAGTATTTT. Its translation is CASSQGPLAGDTDTQYF.

This clone was found once. This chain joins TRBV6-5 and TRBJ2-1, with TRBD1 matching over 7 bases. This CDR3 is built from 14 residues. J gave up 8 bases and V 5 bases, and 9 bases lay outside the gene matches. Germline loops: CDR1 MNHEY, CDR2 SVGAGI. CDR3 sequence (DNA): TGTGCCAGCAGTAACCCGACAGGGTCGGATGAGCAGTTCTTC. Amino acids: CASSNPTGSDEQFF.

The chain uses TRBV20-1 and TRBJ2-1; 12 bases agree with TRBD1. CDR3 length: 14 amino acids. V gave up 3 bases and J gave up 7 bases; unmatched junction bases: 4. CDR1 DFQATT and CDR2 SNEGSKA come from the germline V gene (reference sequence). The CDR3 protein is CSASGDRGHNEQFF. CDR3 sequence (DNA): TGCAGTGCTAGTGGGGACAGGGGGCATAATGAGCAGTTCTTC.

The rearrangement uses TRBV2 and TRBJ2-5; tentative D call: TRBD2 (5 bases). The CDR3 contains 12 residues. V gave up 5 bases and J gave up 5 bases, with 9 bases separating them. The germline V gene encodes CDR1 SNHLY and CDR2 FYNNEI. The CDR3 DNA follows: TGTGCCAGCAGTCCACTAGTCGAGACCCAGTACTTC. Residues: CASSPLVETQYF.

This chain links TRBV3-1 (or the pseudogene TRBV3-2) with TRBJ2-3; 11 bases agree with TRBD2. Trimming took 3 bases from V and 5 from J; bases not matched to a gene: 7. The CDR3 sequence is 16 residues long. Germline assignment: CDR1 LGHDT and CDR2 YNNKEL (reference sequence). This CDR3 is CASSQGLAGGGDTQYF. The CDR3, as DNA: TGTGCCAGCAGCCAGGGTCTAGCGGGGGGTGGAGATACGCAGTATTTT.

J is TRBJ1-6 and V is TRBV7-2; 7 bases match TRBD1. CDR1 and CDR2 from the germline V gene are SGHTA and FQGNSA. The length of the CDR3 is 17 residues. V dropped 5 bases and J dropped 7; count of bases not matched to a gene: 14. The CDR3 loop is CASSPRSPGGLNSPLHF. CDR3 bases: TGTGCCAGCAGCCCCAGATCTCCAGGGGGGTTAAATTCACCCCTCCACTTT.

The V and J genes are TRBV7-8 and TRBJ1-6, with 7 bases matching TRBD1. The V and J ends lost 2 bases and 7 bases, in that order; junction bases with no gene match: 5. The germline V gene encodes CDR1 SGHVS and CDR2 FQNEAQ. The CDR3 is 15 amino acids. The CDR3 reads CASSLRGQQNSPLHF. The CDR3, as DNA: TGTGCCAGCAGCTTAAGGGGACAGCAGAATTCACCCCTCCACTTT.

The V and J genes are TRBV7-9 and TRBJ1-2, with 7 bases aligning to TRBD1. This CDR3 is built from 16 residues. Per the germline V gene, CDR1 is SEHNR and CDR2 is FQNEAQ (reference sequence). The V segment lost 7 bases and the J segment 4 bases; nucleotides outside the gene matches: 15. CDR3 region: CASNLEGAGVGYGYTF. CDR3 coding DNA: TGTGCCAGCAACCTAGAGGGGGCAGGGGTCGGCTATGGCTACACCTTC.

The chain employs TRBV5-1 and TRBJ2-7, with 11 bases identical to TRBD1. The V gene end was trimmed by 4 bases and the J gene end by 7 bases; junction bases not matched to a gene: 7. Per germline, CDR1 SGHRS and CDR2 YFSETQ. The CDR3 is made up of 14 amino acids. The CDR3: CASSPGTGGREQYF. For the CDR3, the DNA is TGCGCCAGCAGCCCCGGGACAGGGGGACGGGAGCAGTACTTC.

V and J are TRBV9 and TRBJ2-7; tentative D call: TRBD2 (6 bases). Germline CDR1 is SGDLS and CDR2 is YYNGEE. The length of the CDR3 is 16 residues. Trimming pared 0 bases from V and 1 base from J, leaving 14 bases between. CDR3 loop: CASSVGDGGGSYEQYF. CDR3 DNA: TGTGCCAGCAGCGTAGGTGATGGTGGGGGGTCCTACGAGCAGTACTTC.

The chain couples TRBV12-3 or TRBV12-4 to TRBJ1-1; D gene uncertain. This CDR3 comprises 12 residues. Trimming removed 6 bases at V and 5 bases at J, with 10 bases between. The CDR3 coding sequence is TGTGCCAGCAGGCTCCCGGGGACTGAAGCTTTCTTT. As protein: CASRLPGTEAFF.